A single sample gave rise to the 27 T cell receptor beta chains below, sequenced in a study of T cells expressing NK-cell markers. TCRdb re-called the 5' RACE reads and shows each CDR3 protein once, DNA omitted. The table for this sample gives some 16,000 distinct CDR3 sequences. Sequenced: blood T cells: a sorted CD56 or NKG2C T cell subset, CD4+ or CD8+ T cells, or bulk PBMC T cells (not recorded which). The receptors were gathered from a man aged 18-75 years in good health.

The chain employs TRBV5-1 and TRBJ2-3; TCRdb's assignment of TRBD2 cannot be checked, as there is no DNA. Germline CDR1 is SGHRS and CDR2 is YFSETQ. The CDR3 consists of 16 residues. CDR3 sequence: CASSLVSGSNADTQYF.

This rearrangement joins TRBV7-2 to TRBJ2-1. CDR3 size: 14 residues. Germline CDR1 is SGHTA and CDR2 is FQGNSA. The CDR3 protein is CASSLIRGYNEQFF.

This chain connects TRBV28 to TRBJ2-7. The CDR3 is made up of 15 amino acids. Germline V lookup: CDR1 MDHEN, CDR2 SYDVKM. CDR3 in amino acids: CASSFGSGGSYEQYF.

The rearrangement links TRBV7-2 to TRBJ2-1. CDR3 size: 15 residues. Germline V gene lookup returns CDR1 SGHTA and CDR2 FQGNSA. CDR3 residues: CASSLAAVGYNEQFF.

The chain has TRBV28 and TRBJ2-1. In germline, CDR1 is MDHEN, CDR2 SYDVKM. The CDR3 sequence is 16 residues long. This CDR3 is CASSVERGGYDNEQFF.

This chain joins TRBV7-8 and TRBJ1-5; the TCRdb D gene call, TRBD1, has no DNA to confirm it. The CDR3 consists of 12 residues. From germline, CDR1 is SGHVS and CDR2 FQNEAQ. The chain's CDR3 is CASSRQNQPQHF.

The chain couples TRBV10-3 to TRBJ1-6; TCRdb proposes TRBD1, but this gene call is untestable without DNA. Germline values: CDR1 ENHRY, CDR2 SYGVKD. The length of the CDR3 is 16 residues. CDR3 residues: CAISDLGQGNNSPLHF.

The chain couples TRBV20-1 to TRBJ1-1; no DNA is available, so the TRBD1 call from TCRdb remains unchecked. From germline, CDR1 is DFQATT and CDR2 SNEGSKA (reference sequence). This CDR3 comprises 12 residues. CDR3 protein: CSARDRTDQAFF.

V is TRBV12-3 or TRBV12-4 and J is TRBJ2-5; TCRdb gives TRBD1 as the D gene, but with no DNA this cannot be confirmed. The CDR3 extends over 16 amino acids. The CDR3: CASSFEQGRSQETQYF.

The J gene is TRBJ2-5, the V gene TRBV7-9; the TCRdb call, TRBD2, lacks DNA for checking. CDR3 length: 16 residues. Germline values: CDR1 SEHNR, CDR2 FQNEAQ (reference sequence). Here the CDR3 reads CASSALAGGSQETQYF.

The rearrangement uses TRBV5-1 and TRBJ2-3. This CDR3 comprises 14 residues. Germline values: CDR1 SGHRS, CDR2 YFSETQ. CDR3 sequence reads: CASSLGRLPDTQYF.

The chain employs TRBV20-1 and TRBJ1-1; the D call from TCRdb, TRBD1, cannot be confirmed without DNA. The CDR3 has 12 residues. Germline V CDR1 and CDR2: DFQATT, SNEGSKA (reference sequence). The CDR3 loop is CSAQDSNTEAFF.

The rearrangement uses TRBV4-3 and TRBJ1-4; TCRdb proposes TRBD1, but this gene call is untestable without DNA. The CDR3 has 14 amino acids. Germline V CDR1 and CDR2: LGHNA, YSLEER. This CDR3 is CASSQGQGEEKLFF.

The chain joins TRBV5-1 to TRBJ1-2. Germline V lookup: CDR1 SGHRS, CDR2 YFSETQ. The CDR3 has 15 residues. This chain's CDR3 is CASSLSLGTNYGYTF. The whole variable domain, filled in from reference TRBV5-1 and TRBJ1-2, reads KAGVTQTPRYLIKTRGQQVTLSCSPISGHRSVSWYQQTPGQGLQFLFEYFSETQRNKGNFPGRFSGRQFSNSRSEMNVSTLELGDSALYLCASSLSLGTNYGYTFGSGTRLTVV.

The chain joins TRBV5-1 to TRBJ2-1; TCRdb's assignment of TRBD2 cannot be checked, as there is no DNA. Germline CDR1 and CDR2: SGHRS and YFSETQ. The CDR3 extends over 19 amino acids. The CDR3 region is CASSLKSPSGSLTYNEQFF.

The V and J genes are TRBV20-1 and TRBJ2-5. Germline CDR1 is DFQATT and CDR2 is SNEGSKA (reference sequence). The CDR3 length is 11 residues. The chain's CDR3 is CSARRPEAQYF.

The CDR3 loop is CASSLQRGAQDTQYF. This sequence joins TRBV5-4 and TRBJ2-3; TCRdb selects TRBD2, and the lack of DNA leaves this call unchecked. The V gene's germline CDR1 is SGHNT and CDR2 YYREEE (reference sequence). There are 15 residues in the CDR3. The full variable domain, with the rest looked up from reference TRBV5-4 and TRBJ2-3, is ETGVTQSPTHLIKTRGQQVTLRCSSQSGHNTVSWYQQALGQGPQFIFQYYREEENGRGNFPPRFSGLQFPNYSSELNVNALELDDSALYLCASSLQRGAQDTQYFGPGTRLTVL.

The rearrangement joins TRBV23-1 to TRBJ2-7; TCRdb designates TRBD1, a call that cannot be tested without DNA. TRBV23-1 is designated an ORF whose function remains uncertain. The CDR3 spans 16 residues. CDR3 sequence: CASSHSERDRDYEQYF.

The chain combines TRBV5-1 with TRBJ2-2; TCRdb lists TRBD1, though no DNA is available to test this call. Germline V CDR1 and CDR2: SGHRS, YFSETQ. The CDR3 covers 15 residues. This CDR3 reads CASSLGGQGIGELFF.

J is TRBJ2-3 and V is TRBV4-2; TCRdb picks TRBD2, but there is no DNA to check that call. Germline assignment: CDR1 LGHNA and CDR2 YNFKEQ. The CDR3 extends over 17 amino acids. CDR3 sequence reads: CASSPQTSGSLTDTQYF.

The chain combines TRBV29-1 with TRBJ2-7. This CDR3 region has 11 residues. Germline CDR1 SQVTM, CDR2 ANQGSEA. Here the CDR3 reads CSVGGVYEQYF.

V is TRBV5-1 and J is TRBJ2-1; TCRdb calls TRBD2, which cannot be checked without DNA. From germline, CDR1 is SGHRS and CDR2 YFSETQ. CDR3 length equals 16 residues. This CDR3 reads CASSSGRTSGSYEQFF.

The chain employs TRBV9 and TRBJ2-2; TCRdb outputs TRBD1, but without DNA this stays unchecked. This CDR3 has 16 residues. CDR1 is SGDLS and CDR2 is YYNGEE in the germline V gene. The CDR3 is CASSVGERPLVGELFF.

The rearrangement links TRBV4-3 to TRBJ2-5; TCRdb lists TRBD1, though no DNA is available to test this call. The germline gives CDR1 LGHNA, CDR2 YSLEER. The CDR3 totals 17 residues. The CDR3 sequence is CASSQDAPAGPIETQYF.

The chain is built from TRBV7-8 and TRBJ1-6. The germline gives CDR1 SGHVS, CDR2 FQNEAQ. CDR3 length equals 15 residues. CDR3 loop: CASSPRTVGNSPLHF.

The chain recombines TRBV7-2 with TRBJ1-1. CDR3 length: 16 amino acids. Germline CDR1 SGHTA, CDR2 FQGNSA. CDR3 protein: CASSSWGGGPNTEAFF.

The J gene is TRBJ2-1, the V gene TRBV28; TCRdb outputs TRBD2, but without DNA this stays unchecked. CDR3 length equals 16 residues. Per germline, CDR1 MDHEN and CDR2 SYDVKM. CDR3 in amino acids: CASSLLTGTSGNEQFF.